A single sample is the source of the 15 T cell receptor beta chains below, sequenced in a study of graft-versus-host responses after intestinal transplantation listed by TCRdb under 2021. The protocol used for the library was the immunoSEQ multiplex PCR assay. Entries here come from immuneACCESS through TCRdb and include only in-frame sequences with V and J called. Some clones fail to appear in such tables; in the studies checked, an unresolved V gene covers under half of the shortfall, and the cause of the remainder is unknown. The sample records 85,000 to 100,000 clones, 91% of which are singletons. The ten largest account for approximately 0.32% of the sample. In the paper's terms, the time point label means: cells obtained before transplantation from donor or recipient. These receptors have no known antigen. Sample: unstimulated CD4+ T cells sorted from spleen or lymph node cells, taken before transplant. Receptor source: a human donor who was the organ donor for an intestinal transplant.

The chain links TRBV5-1 to TRBJ1-2, with D maybe TRBD1 (5 bases). The CDR3 is made up of 12 amino acids. The germline CDR1 and CDR2 sequences are SGHRS and YFSETQ. The ends were cut back, 7 bases at V and 0 bases at J, with 7 bases in the middle. The CDR3 here is CASRQTNYGYTF. DNA for the CDR3: TGCGCCAGCCGACAGACTAACTATGGCTACACCTTC.

The V and J genes are TRBV7-3 and TRBJ1-6; 7 nucleotides agree with TRBD1. Germline assignment: CDR1 SGHTA and CDR2 FQGTGA. The V segment lost 4 bases and the J segment 4 bases; nucleotides outside the gene matches: 4. This CDR3 spans 15 amino acids. CDR3 amino acids: CASSSQGGYNSPLHF. The CDR3 region has the DNA TGTGCCAGCAGCTCTCAGGGGGGATATAATTCACCCCTCCACTTT.

The chain recombines TRBV10-3 with TRBJ1-6; the D is unclear. V lost 0 bases and J lost 14, with 11 bases in between. CDR1 is ENHRY and CDR2 is SYGVKD in the germline V gene. The length of the CDR3 is 13 residues. In nucleotides, the CDR3 is TGTGCCATCAGTGAGTCAAGCATCAGGACCCTCCACTTT. Protein product: CAISESSIRTLHF.

This clone occurred once. This rearrangement joins TRBV5-1 to TRBJ2-5; 7 nucleotides line up with TRBD2. The length of the CDR3 is 14 residues. Germline loops: CDR1 SGHRS, CDR2 YFSETQ. Trimming at V came to 4 bases and at J to 2 bases, leaving 5 bases not matched to a gene. The CDR3 protein is CASSEAGLQETQYF. Here the CDR3 DNA reads TGCGCCAGCAGCGAAGCGGGGTTGCAAGAGACCCAGTACTTC.

This chain links TRBV5-1 with TRBJ2-7; TRBD1 aligns across 7 bases. The junction had 12 bases not matched to a gene; V was cut back by 2 bases and J by 4 bases. Germline V gives CDR1 SGHRS, CDR2 YFSETQ. The CDR3 consists of 16 residues. The CDR3 reads CASSFLTGTVGYEQYF. In DNA, the CDR3 is TGCGCCAGCAGCTTTCTCACCGGGACAGTCGGTTACGAGCAGTACTTC.

V usage is TRBV4-1 and J usage is TRBJ1-5; a possible D gene is TRBD1 (5 bases). This CDR3 has 17 amino acids. CDR1 is MGHRA and CDR2 is YSYEKL in the germline V gene. V lost 0 bases to trimming and J lost 2 bases, with 14 bases between them. CDR3 DNA sequence: TGCGCCAGCAGCCAAGATACGAGCAGGGATTGCAATCAGCCCCAGCATTTT. Translation gives CASSQDTSRDCNQPQHF.

The chain recombines TRBV5-5 with TRBJ2-4, with a weak D call TRBD2 (6 bases). CDR1 is SGHKS, CDR2 YYEKEE, per germline (reference sequence). The V gene lost 4 bases and the J gene lost 8 bases, with 16 bases spanning the gap. The CDR3 is 14 residues long. The CDR3 here is CASSHGTVGDIQYF. CDR3 DNA sequence: TGTGCCAGCAGCCACGGGACTGTCGGGGACATTCAGTACTTC.

The chain has TRBV27 and TRBJ2-3; 8 nucleotides match TRBD2. This CDR3 has 14 amino acids. Looked up from germline, CDR1 is MNHEY and CDR2 is SMNVEV (reference sequence). V gave up 5 bases and J gave up 4 bases; unmatched junction bases: 5. CDR3 DNA sequence: TGTGCCAGCAGTAAGAGCGGGAGTGCAGATACGCAGTATTTT. It codes for CASSKSGSADTQYF.

The chain has TRBV2 and TRBJ1-1, with D tentatively TRBD1 (5 bases). The germline CDR1 and CDR2 sequences are SNHLY and FYNNEI. V was trimmed by 6 bases and J by 4 bases, leaving 18 bases between them. CDR3 length: 15 residues. The DNA of the CDR3 is TGTGCCAGCAGGGTGGGCAGGGAAATTTTCACTGAAGCTTTCTTT. Translating it yields CASRVGREIFTEAFF.

The chain combines TRBV21-1 with TRBJ2-5; no DNA check was done on the table's D call, TRBD1. TRBV21-1 is tagged as a pseudogene. The CDR3 is 12 amino acids. The CDR3 coding sequence is TGTGCCAGCAGCAACACAGGGGAGACCCAGTACTTC. Translated, it gives CASSNTGETQYF.

The V gene is TRBV11-3, the J gene TRBJ1-1; TRBD1 might be the D (6 bases). The CDR3 covers 13 residues. V lost 2 bases and J lost 4, with 8 bases in between. The V gene's germline CDR1 is SGHNT and CDR2 YENEEA. Here the CDR3 DNA reads TGTGCCAGCAGCTTAACAGGGTTCACTGAAGCTTTCTTT. Residues: CASSLTGFTEAFF. The variable domain in full, with the rest retrieved from reference TRBV11-3 and TRBJ1-1, is EAGVVQSPRYKIIEKKQPVAFWCNPISGHNTLYWYLQNLGQGPELLIRYENEEAVDDSQLPKDRFSAERLKGVDSTLKIQPAELGDSAVYLCASSLTGFTEAFFGQGTRLTVV.

This clone was recorded only once. The J gene is TRBJ1-1, the V gene TRBV29-1; the D is unclear. V gave up 6 bases and J gave up 4 bases, with 15 bases separating them. The CDR3 contains 13 residues. Germline V gene sequence: CDR1 SQVTM, CDR2 ANQGSEA. The CDR3 nucleotides read TGCAGCGTCGAGTATACGCGCGGCACTGAAGCTTTCTTT. Its translation is CSVEYTRGTEAFF. Combining the CDR3 with reference TRBV29-1 and TRBJ1-1 gives the whole variable domain SAVISQKPSRDICQRGTSLTIQCQVDSQVTMMFWYRQQPGQSLTLIATANQGSEATYESGFVIDKFPISRPNLTFSTLTVSNMSPEDSSIYLCSVEYTRGTEAFFGQGTRLTVV.

The chain is built from TRBV10-3 and TRBJ2-5; 7 bases are a match to TRBD2. The CDR3 loop spans 13 amino acids. Germline V CDR1 and CDR2: ENHRY, SYGVKD. Germline trimming cut 6 bases from V and 2 bases from J; bases unmatched to any gene: 3. CDR3 sequence reads: CAISPSGQETQYF. For the CDR3, the DNA is TGTGCCATCAGCCCTAGCGGACAAGAGACCCAGTACTTC.

The rearrangement joins TRBV7-3 to TRBJ2-5; TRBD1 matches at 8 bases. This CDR3 has 15 residues. V was pared by 5 bases and J by 4 bases, with 9 bases of the junction left unmatched. Germline V gene data show CDR1 as SGHTA and CDR2 as FQGTGA. In DNA, the CDR3 is TGTGCCAGCAGCCGGACAGGGAGAGCAGGAGAGACCCAGTACTTC. Translated: CASSRTGRAGETQYF.

This clone was observed a single time. The rearrangement links TRBV6-5 to TRBJ2-7, with 10 nucleotides matching TRBD1. Germline assignment: CDR1 MNHEY and CDR2 SVGAGI. This CDR3 is 14 amino acids long. J gave up 9 bases and V 5 bases, and 10 bases lay outside the gene matches. The CDR3 region is CASSKTGGELAQYF. CDR3 bases: TGTGCCAGCAGTAAGACAGGGGGCGAGTTGGCGCAGTACTTC.